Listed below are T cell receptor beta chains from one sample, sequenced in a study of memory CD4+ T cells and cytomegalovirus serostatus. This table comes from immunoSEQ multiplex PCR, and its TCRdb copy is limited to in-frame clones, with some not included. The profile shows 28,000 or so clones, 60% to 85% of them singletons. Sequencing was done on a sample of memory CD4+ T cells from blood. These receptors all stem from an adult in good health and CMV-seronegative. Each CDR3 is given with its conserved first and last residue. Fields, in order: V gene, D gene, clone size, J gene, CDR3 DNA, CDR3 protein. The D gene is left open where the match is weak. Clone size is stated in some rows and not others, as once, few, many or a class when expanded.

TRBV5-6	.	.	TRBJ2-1	TGTGCCAGCAGCTTGTGGGTAAATGAGCAGTTCTTC	CASSLWVNEQFF
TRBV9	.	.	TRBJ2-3	TGTGCCAGCAGCGTTCTCGGAGGGATCACAGATACGCAGTATTTT	CASSVLGGITDTQYF
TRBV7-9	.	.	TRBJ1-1	TGTGCCAGCAGCTGGCAGGGGTCTGAAGCTTTCTTT	CASSWQGSEAFF
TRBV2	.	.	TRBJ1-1	TGTGCCAGAAGAGCACAGGGAGCCACTGAAGCTTTCTTT	CARRAQGATEAFF
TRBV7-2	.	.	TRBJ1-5	TGTGCCAGCAGCTTAGTCCCCGTTTATCAGCCCCAGCATTTT	CASSLVPVYQPQHF
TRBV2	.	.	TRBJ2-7	TGTGCCAGCAGTGACCACTCCAGCTCCTACGAGCAGTACTTC	CASSDHSSSYEQYF
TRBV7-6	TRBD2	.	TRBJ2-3	TGTGCCAGCAGCCCGCAAGCGGGATACACAGATACGCAGTATTTT	CASSPQAGYTDTQYF
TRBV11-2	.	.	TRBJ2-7	TGTGCCAGCAGCCTCTCGGACAGCGTTTCCTACGAGCAGTACTTC	CASSLSDSVSYEQYF
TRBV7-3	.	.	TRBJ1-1	TGTGCCACCCAAAAAACGATTCGGGGGGCGCAAACTGAAGCTTTCTTT	CATQKTIRGAQTEAFF
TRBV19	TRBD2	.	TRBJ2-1	TGTGCCAGTAGTATACCCCGGACTAGCGGGAGGACTCGCAATGAGCAGTTCTTC	CASSIPRTSGRTRNEQFF
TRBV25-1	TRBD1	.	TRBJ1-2	TGTGCCAGCAAAGGACAGGGAGGCGGCTACACCTTC	CASKGQGGGYTF
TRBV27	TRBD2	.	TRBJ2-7	TGTGCCAGCACCTTAACTAGCGGGAACTACGAGCAGTACTTC	CASTLTSGNYEQYF
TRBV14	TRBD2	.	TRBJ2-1	TGTGCCAGCAGCCCCGAGATAGTAGCGGGGGCATACAATGAGCAGTTCTTC	CASSPEIVAGAYNEQFF
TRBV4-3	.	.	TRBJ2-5	TGCGCCAGCAGCCAGGATGATCGAGGCCGGCGGGAGACCCAGTACTTC	CASSQDDRGRRETQYF
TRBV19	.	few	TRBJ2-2	TGTGCCAGTAGTATCGGGAGCGTTGTCACCGGGGAGCTGTTTTTT	CASSIGSVVTGELFF
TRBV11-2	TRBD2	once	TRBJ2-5	TGTGCCAGCAGCGGTGGGCTAGCGGGAGTGGAGACCCAGTACTTC	CASSGGLAGVETQYF